A single sample gave rise to the 21 T cell receptor beta chains below, sequenced in a study of OX40 agonist ivuxolimab in advanced cancers. Repertoires were generated with immunoSEQ multiplex PCR, while TCRdb's copy carries only in-frame clones and drops some. The repertoire holds about 110,000 clones, around 93% seen once, with under 0.85% in the top ten. The sequencing here drew on CD4+ or CD8+ T cells sorted from blood, taken in a trial of the OX40 agonist ivuxolimab. The source of these receptors is an adult with an advanced solid tumor such as melanoma, head and neck, liver or kidney cancer.

The CDR3 reads CASSRIDRATYNEQFF. The DNA for the CDR3 is TGTGCCAGTAGTAGGATAGATCGTGCTACCTACAATGAGCAGTTCTTC. V is TRBV19 and J is TRBJ2-1; D unresolved. Looked up from germline, CDR1 is LNHDA and CDR2 is SQIVND (reference sequence). The V end was cut by 4 bases, the J end by 2 bases, with 15 bases between. The CDR3 loop spans 16 amino acids.

The chain carries TRBV19 and TRBJ1-4; the match to TRBD1 covers 11 bases. Germline-derived CDR1 and CDR2 are LNHDA and SQIVND (reference sequence). The length of the CDR3 is 14 residues. J lost 0 bases, V lost 10 bases, and 1 base had no gene match. The CDR3 is CATGQGATNEKLFF. CDR3 DNA: TGTGCCACGGGACAGGGGGCAACTAATGAAAAACTGTTTTTT.

V and J are TRBV27 and TRBJ1-1, with 10 bases that match TRBD1. V lost 2 bases and J lost 4; bases outside the gene matches: 4. The CDR3 is 15 amino acids. In germline, CDR1 is MNHEY, CDR2 SMNVEV (reference sequence). CDR3 coding DNA: TGTGCCAGCAGTTTAAGACAGGGGGCGGTCACTGAAGCTTTCTTT. Residues: CASSLRQGAVTEAFF.

This clone was recorded only once. J is TRBJ1-2 and V is TRBV11-3; D call uncertain. Germline CDR1 is SGHNT and CDR2 is YENEEA. Trimming took 5 bases from V and 4 from J, leaving 14 bases between them. The CDR3 is 14 residues long. CDR3 nucleotide sequence: TGTGCCAGCAGCCCCAGTTGGGGTTCCTATGGCTACACCTTC. This translates into CASSPSWGSYGYTF.

The rearrangement links TRBV27 to TRBJ2-2, with 14 bases matching TRBD2. Germline loops: CDR1 MNHEY, CDR2 SMNVEV (reference sequence). The junction had 5 bases not matched to a gene; V was cut back by 5 bases and J by 0 bases. CDR3 length: 18 residues. The CDR3 is CASSARTSGGSNTGELFF. The CDR3 DNA reads TGTGCCAGCAGTGCCAGGACTAGCGGGGGGTCGAACACCGGGGAGCTGTTTTTT.

V usage is TRBV18 and J usage is TRBJ2-5; D uncertain. Trimming cost V 3 bases and J 5 bases, with 19 bases left between them. The CDR3 covers 16 residues. CDR1 and CDR2 (germline): KGHSH, LQKENI. This chain's CDR3 is CASSPPWKTLGETQYF. CDR3 DNA: TGTGCCAGCTCACCTCCCTGGAAGACGCTGGGGGAGACCCAGTACTTC.

The V call is TRBV5-1, the J call TRBJ1-4, with D tentatively TRBD1 (5 bases). Germline V CDR1 and CDR2: SGHRS, YFSETQ. The CDR3 has 14 amino acids. Trimming stripped 4 bases from V and 4 bases from J, with 11 bases between. Here the CDR3 reads CASSPGRLNEKLFF. The CDR3 DNA reads TGCGCCAGCAGCCCGGGACGGCTTAATGAAAAACTGTTTTTT.

CDR3 sequence reads: CATSRDQADGYTF. In DNA, the CDR3 is TGTGCCACCAGCAGAGATCAGGCAGACGGCTACACCTTC. This chain uses TRBV15 with TRBJ1-2, with D hard to call. CDR3 size: 13 residues. With 0 bases removed from V and 8 bases from J, the gap between germline ends came to 10 bases. In germline, CDR1 is LNHNV, CDR2 YYDKDF (reference sequence). Variable domain in full (rest from reference TRBV15 and TRBJ1-2): DAMVIQNPRYQVTQFGKPVTLSCSQTLNHNVMYWYQQKSSQAPKLLFHYYDKDFNNEADTPDNFQSRRPNTSFCFLDIRSPGLGDTAMYLCATSRDQADGYTFGSGTRLTVV.

The V and J genes are TRBV7-8 and TRBJ1-3; no clear D gene. Trimming shortened V by 3 bases and J by 4 bases, and 7 bases separated the two germline ends. The CDR3 is 13 amino acids. In germline, CDR1 is SGHVS, CDR2 FQNEAQ. The CDR3: CASSFLEGNTIYF. CDR3 DNA: TGTGCCAGCAGCTTCCTGGAGGGAAACACCATATATTTT.

CDR3 coding DNA: TGTGCCACCAGCAGAGATCAACGGACAGTTAATGAAAAACTGTTTTTT. Translated, it gives CATSRDQRTVNEKLFF. The chain joins TRBV15 to TRBJ1-4; perhaps TRBD1 as D (6 bases). V lost 0 bases and J 4 bases, leaving 12 bases between the germline ends. Germline V CDR1 and CDR2: LNHNV, YYDKDF (reference sequence). The CDR3 contains 16 residues. The entire variable domain, with the rest obtained from reference TRBV15 and TRBJ1-4, is as follows: DAMVIQNPRYQVTQFGKPVTLSCSQTLNHNVMYWYQQKSSQAPKLLFHYYDKDFNNEADTPDNFQSRRPNTSFCFLDIRSPGLGDTAMYLCATSRDQRTVNEKLFFGSGTQLSVL.

J is TRBJ2-1 and V is TRBV30; 7 bases align to TRBD1. This CDR3 has 12 residues. Per the germline V gene, CDR1 is GTSNPN and CDR2 is SVGIG (reference sequence). The trim removed 4 bases at V and 9 bases at J, leaving 6 bases unmatched. CDR3 nucleotide sequence: TGTGCCTGGACACGACAGGGCCCTGAGCAGTTCTTC. Protein: CAWTRQGPEQFF.

This clone has a handful of counts. This chain joins TRBV2 and TRBJ2-5, with 12 bases fitting TRBD2. The CDR3 contains 15 residues. In germline, CDR1 is SNHLY, CDR2 FYNNEI. Trimming removed 7 bases from V and 5 bases from J; junction bases left unmatched: 8. CDR3 sequence: CASTGASGREETQYF. The DNA for the CDR3 is TGTGCCAGCACCGGTGCTAGCGGGAGGGAGGAGACCCAGTACTTC.

This rearrangement joins TRBV27 to TRBJ1-1, with D maybe TRBD1 (5 bases). Germline assignment: CDR1 MNHEY and CDR2 SMNVEV (reference sequence). The CDR3 contains 15 residues. V was trimmed by 8 bases and J by 0 bases, leaving 16 bases between them. The CDR3 DNA reads as TGTGCCAGCGGGCTGTATAGGGGAATGAACACTGAAGCTTTCTTT. Its translation is CASGLYRGMNTEAFF.

V gene TRBV30 combines with J gene TRBJ1-5; 12 bases match TRBD1. CDR3 length equals 17 residues. V shed 2 bases, J shed 1 base, and the junction held 6 bases outside the gene matches. Germline assignment: CDR1 GTSNPN and CDR2 SVGIG (reference sequence). As DNA, the CDR3 is TGTGCCTGGAGTTACGGGACAGGGGGCAGGAGCAATCAGCCCCAGCATTTT. Its translation: CAWSYGTGGRSNQPQHF.

The rearrangement uses TRBV9 and TRBJ2-1; no clear D gene. V lost 0 bases and J 2 bases, leaving 3 bases between the germline ends. This CDR3 has 13 amino acids. Germline V gene lookup returns CDR1 SGDLS and CDR2 YYNGEE. CDR3 nucleotides: TGTGCCAGCAGCGTAGCTCCCTACAATGAGCAGTTCTTC. Translating gives CASSVAPYNEQFF.

The rearrangement uses TRBV6-1 and TRBJ2-3, with D perhaps matching TRBD1 or TRBD2 (5 bases each). Germline V gene lookup returns CDR1 MNHNS and CDR2 SASEGT. The V end was cut by 4 bases, the J end by 2 bases, with 16 bases between. This CDR3 comprises 16 residues. The CDR3 is CASSVSRGQNTDTQYF. The CDR3 nucleotides read TGTGCCAGCAGTGTGTCACGGGGCCAAAACACAGATACGCAGTATTTT.

The V gene is TRBV6-5, the J gene TRBJ2-2, with D perhaps matching TRBD2 (6 bases). Trimming took off 5 bases at V and 6 bases at J, with 13 bases between the two ends. CDR1 is MNHEY and CDR2 is SVGAGI in the germline V gene. CDR3 size: 14 residues. The CDR3 nucleotides are TGTGCCAGCAGTAAGACTAGTTTCCCCGGGGAGCTGTTTTTT. Its translation: CASSKTSFPGELFF.

The V and J genes are TRBV7-3 and TRBJ2-2; D remains unclear. The CDR3 consists of 14 residues. V lost 4 bases to trimming and J lost 6 bases, with 12 bases between them. Germline CDR1 reads SGHTA; CDR2 reads FQGTGA. DNA of the CDR3: TGTGCCAGCAGCTCAGTAGTTCAGTCCGGGGAGCTGTTTTTT. It translates to CASSSVVQSGELFF. Full variable domain (remainder filled in from reference TRBV7-3 and TRBJ2-2): GAGVSQTPSNKVTEKGKYVELRCDPISGHTALYWYRQSLGQGPEFLIYFQGTGAADDSGLPNDRFFAVRPEGSVSTLKIQRTERGDSAVYLCASSSVVQSGELFFGEGSRLTVL.

This chain links TRBV7-2 with TRBJ2-3, with TRBD2 as a possible D gene (6 bases). The CDR3 is 14 amino acids. Trimming pared 2 bases from V and 14 bases from J, leaving 20 bases between. Germline lookup yields CDR1 SGHTA and CDR2 FQGNSA. The CDR3 region has the DNA TGTGCCAGCAGCTTAAGTTCGAGGACTAACCCGCCGTATTTT. Amino acid sequence: CASSLSSRTNPPYF.

The V gene is TRBV5-1, the J gene TRBJ1-3; 8 bases match TRBD1. CDR1 and CDR2 (germline): SGHRS, YFSETQ. J gave up 2 bases and V 4 bases, and 5 bases lay outside the gene matches. There are 15 residues in the CDR3. CDR3 DNA sequence: TGCGCCAGCAGCCAAGGACAGGGCGCTGGAAACACCATATATTTT. It specifies CASSQGQGAGNTIYF.

The rearrangement joins TRBV5-6 to TRBJ2-5, with unresolved D. From germline, CDR1 is SGHDT and CDR2 YYEEEE. The CDR3 has 15 residues. V was clipped by 4 bases and J by 4 bases, with 17 bases between them. This chain's CDR3 is CASSPQRMFGETQYF. DNA of the CDR3: TGTGCCAGCAGCCCCCAACGAATGTTCGGAGAGACCCAGTACTTC.